This record looks at one T cell receptor beta chain sequence and its context. Between the trimmed V and J ends, which lost 5 bases and 4 bases, there was a span of 12 bases. The CDR3 runs to 12 residues. Per germline, CDR1 SQVTM and CDR2 ANQGSEA. TCRdb analysed the RT-PCR reads with MiXCR anew, one entry per CDR3 protein. Among almost 700,000 distinct CDR3 sequences listed, approximately 15% were seen once. The TCR comes from a female donor in good health, serving as a healthy control. Sequences were obtained from memory CD4+ T cells from blood. The V gene is TRBV29-1, the J gene TRBJ2-7; D might be TRBD1 (6 bases). CDR3 bases: TGCAGCGTTTCCGACGACAGGTACGAGCAGTACTTC. This encodes CSVSDDRYEQYF.